This T cell receptor (beta chain) was documented in a study of T cells of healthy individuals. TCRdb fed the 5' RACE reads into MiXCR, producing one record per CDR3 protein. Altogether roughly 87,000 distinct CDR3 sequences are present, roughly a sixth being singletons, with the ten largest covering 6.2%. This sequence originates from a human donor in good health.

The CDR3 DNA follows: TGTGCCAGCAGTTTATCGAAACCCGGCGGCTATGGCTACACCTTC. It specifies CASSLSKPGGYGYTF. J is TRBJ1-2 and V is TRBV27; D unclear. The V gene lost 0 bases and the J gene lost 4 bases, with 12 bases spanning the gap. Germline loops: CDR1 MNHEY, CDR2 SMNVEV (reference sequence). This CDR3 is 15 amino acids long.